These 17 T cell receptor beta chains came from one sample sequenced in a study of beta chain features in type 1 diabetes. Whole-study results and caveats: Within each of all four CD4+ subsets, Type 1 diabetes patients had TCRB CDR3s that were moderately but significantly shorter.

The sequenced template was cDNA made from the entire isolated RNA. The method was immunoSEQ multiplex PCR; TCRdb's version includes in-frame clones alone and lacks a portion of them. The table shows about 710,000 clones, with around 15% occurring only once. Antigen specificity for these receptors is unknown. The sample taken for sequencing was naive CD4+ T cells from blood. The receptor set was obtained from a man aged 18 to 35 with type 1 diabetes.

This rearrangement joins TRBV11-2 to TRBJ2-7; D may correspond to TRBD1 or TRBD2 (5 bases each). CDR1 is SGHAT, CDR2 FQNNGV, per germline. The CDR3 consists of 14 residues. V was pared by 3 bases and J by 3 bases, with 12 bases between. The CDR3 sequence is CASSLMGPYYEQYF. The CDR3 bases are TGTGCCAGCAGCTTGATGGGACCGTACTACGAGCAGTACTTC.

In its sample, this clone was seen a few times. This chain joins TRBV19 and TRBJ1-5; the match to TRBD1 covers 7 bases. J lost 5 bases, V lost 7 bases, and 5 bases had no gene match. Germline lookup yields CDR1 LNHDA and CDR2 SQIVND (reference sequence). CDR3 size: 13 residues. CDR3 nucleotide sequence: TGTGCCAGTAACCACAGGGGCGATCAGCCCCAGCATTTT. This gives the protein CASNHRGDQPQHF. The full variable domain, completed using reference TRBV19 and TRBJ1-5, is DGGITQSPKYLFRKEGQNVTLSCEQNLNHDAMYWYRQDPGQGLRLIYYSQIVNDFQKGDIAEGYSVSREKKESFPLTVTSAQKNPTAFYLCASNHRGDQPQHFGDGTRLSIL.

This clone has just a few counts. This chain connects TRBV15 to TRBJ1-1; D is uncertain. Germline V gives CDR1 LNHNV, CDR2 YYDKDF (reference sequence). The V gene lost 0 bases and the J gene lost 3 bases, with 8 bases spanning the gap. The CDR3 runs 14 residues. CDR3 in amino acids: CATSRDRWYTEAFF. DNA of the CDR3: TGTGCCACCAGCAGAGATAGATGGTACACTGAAGCTTTCTTT. Using reference TRBV15 and TRBJ1-1 for the parts outside the CDR3, the full variable domain is DAMVIQNPRYQVTQFGKPVTLSCSQTLNHNVMYWYQQKSSQAPKLLFHYYDKDFNNEADTPDNFQSRRPNTSFCFLDIRSPGLGDTAMYLCATSRDRWYTEAFFGQGTRLTVV.

Regarding this clone: Other DNA sequences of this sample code for an identical CDR3. The J gene is TRBJ2-3, the V gene TRBV30; 11 positions match TRBD2. The CDR3 contains 15 residues. The V gene end was trimmed by 2 bases and the J gene end by 1 base; junction bases not matched to a gene: 2. Germline V lookup: CDR1 GTSNPN, CDR2 SVGIG (reference sequence). The CDR3 DNA reads TGTGCCTGGAGTCCGGGACTAGCGGGCACAGATACGCAGTATTTT. Amino acids: CAWSPGLAGTDTQYF.

This clone was recorded a few times. The CDR3 DNA follows: TGTGCCTGGAGTAAGTCGCTCCGAAGGGACCAGCCCCAGCATTTT. Protein product: CAWSKSLRRDQPQHF. The rearrangement links TRBV30 to TRBJ1-5; D is possibly TRBD1 (5 bases). CDR1 is GTSNPN, CDR2 SVGIG, per germline (reference sequence). V gave up 2 bases and J gave up 7 bases, with 18 bases separating them. The CDR3 is made up of 15 amino acids. Supplemented by reference TRBV30 and TRBJ1-5, the full variable domain reads SQTIHQWPATLVQPVGSPLSLECTVEGTSNPNLYWYRQAAGRGLQLLFYSVGIGQISSEVPQNLSASRPQDRQFILSSKKLLLSDSGFYLCAWSKSLRRDQPQHFGDGTRLSIL.

This clone has only a few counts. The chain links TRBV18 to TRBJ2-2; possibly TRBD1 for D (5 bases). Germline V gene data show CDR1 as KGHSH and CDR2 as LQKENI. The CDR3 length is 16 residues. Trimming shortened V by 4 bases and J by 0 bases, and 12 bases separated the two germline ends. In DNA form, the CDR3 reads TGTGCCAGCTCACGTCTACAGGTTACGAACACCGGGGAGCTGTTTTTT. Amino acid sequence: CASSRLQVTNTGELFF.

Only a few counts were recorded for this clone. The chain links TRBV7-2 to TRBJ1-5, with 10 nucleotides matching TRBD1. The ends lost 5 bases at V and 6 bases at J; junction bases unmatched: 7. Looked up from germline, CDR1 is SGHTA and CDR2 is FQGNSA. This CDR3 comprises 15 residues. The CDR3 region is CASSLRDRGLQPQHF. The CDR3 DNA follows: TGTGCCAGCAGCCTACGGGACAGGGGACTTCAGCCCCAGCATTTT.

This sequence joins TRBV2 and TRBJ1-5; D remains ambiguous. Trimming took 3 bases from V and 3 from J, leaving 6 bases between them. CDR1 and CDR2 (germline): SNHLY, FYNNEI. This CDR3 is 13 amino acids long. The CDR3 region is CASSDEINQPQHF. The CDR3, as DNA: TGTGCCAGCAGTGATGAGATCAATCAGCCCCAGCATTTT.

The V call is TRBV5-4, the J call TRBJ2-7; 9 bases line up with TRBD1. Trimming removed 4 bases from V and 4 bases from J; junction bases left unmatched: 9. CDR1 is SGHNT and CDR2 is YYREEE in the germline V gene (reference sequence). This CDR3 region has 15 residues. The DNA for the CDR3 is TGTGCCAGCAGCGGGGGTAAGGGACAGGGTTACGAGCAGTACTTC. Protein product: CASSGGKGQGYEQYF.

This clone appeared a few times. This rearrangement joins TRBV5-4 to TRBJ2-1; D ambiguous. This CDR3 is 16 amino acids long. In germline, CDR1 is SGHNT, CDR2 YYREEE (reference sequence). V shed 5 bases and J shed 4 bases, with 19 bases lying between them. Here the CDR3 DNA reads TGTGCCAGCAGTTCTAAACTGGAGCCCGATTACAATGAGCAGTTCTTC. Protein sequence: CASSSKLEPDYNEQFF.

The chain has TRBV5-1 and TRBJ2-5; no clear D. There are 15 residues in the CDR3. CDR1 and CDR2 (germline): SGHRS, YFSETQ. V was clipped by 1 base and J by 4 bases, with 14 bases between them. CDR3 residues: CASSLNARSRETQYF. The DNA of the CDR3 is TGCGCCAGCAGCTTGAACGCCCGTTCCCGAGAGACCCAGTACTTC.

The V gene is TRBV7-2, the J gene TRBJ2-7; perhaps D is TRBD1 or TRBD2 (6 bases each). From germline, CDR1 is SGHTA and CDR2 FQGNSA. V lost 5 bases to trimming and J lost 4 bases, with 12 bases between them. CDR3 length: 13 amino acids. In DNA, the CDR3 is TGTGCCAGCAGCAAAGGGGGGACGTACGAGCAGTACTTC. Protein product: CASSKGGTYEQYF.

This clone was picked up a small number of times. This rearrangement joins TRBV5-1 to TRBJ2-1; 9 bases align to TRBD2. Unmatched junction bases numbered 8, after V lost 3 bases and J lost 4 bases. Germline CDR1 and CDR2: SGHRS and YFSETQ. There are 16 residues in the CDR3. The CDR3 here is CASSSLSGSGYNEQFF. The CDR3 region has the DNA TGCGCCAGCAGCTCCCTTAGCGGGAGTGGATACAATGAGCAGTTCTTC.

This clone was recorded a few times. The genes are TRBV27 and TRBJ2-5, with TRBD1 matching over 8 bases. The CDR3 consists of 13 residues. The V segment lost 8 bases and the J segment 5 bases; nucleotides outside the gene matches: 7. Germline CDR1 and CDR2: MNHEY and SMNVEV (reference sequence). As DNA, the CDR3 is TGTGCCAGCCGGACAGGGATTCGGGAGACCCAGTACTTC. Encoded protein: CASRTGIRETQYF.

This clone was detected a few times. The chain uses TRBV7-9 and TRBJ2-5; no firm D call. Looked up from germline, CDR1 is SEHNR and CDR2 is FQNEAQ (reference sequence). Trimming pared 7 bases from V and 5 bases from J, leaving 20 bases between. The CDR3 length is 15 residues. The CDR3 DNA follows: TGTGCCAGCATCCCGCGAATGGGGTGGCGGGAGACCCAGTACTTC. The encoded protein is CASIPRMGWRETQYF. Supplemented by reference TRBV7-9 and TRBJ2-5, the full variable domain reads DTGVSQNPRHKITKRGQNVTFRCDPISEHNRLYWYRQTLGQGPEFLTYFQNEAQLEKSRLLSDRFSAERPKGSFSTLEIQRTEQGDSAMYLCASIPRMGWRETQYFGPGTRLLVL.

The chain is built from TRBV29-1 and TRBJ2-3, with 9 bases matching TRBD2. Germline-derived CDR1 and CDR2 are SQVTM and ANQGSEA. Trimming removed 6 bases from V and 4 bases from J; junction bases left unmatched: 5. This CDR3 contains 13 residues. CDR3 DNA sequence: TGCAGCGTCCCGGTAGCGGGAGCAGATACGCAGTATTTT. It is translated as CSVPVAGADTQYF.

CDR3 DNA sequence: TGTGCCAGCAGCGTAGCCAGTGGAGAGACCCAGTACTTC. This codes for CASSVASGETQYF. The chain is built from TRBV9 and TRBJ2-5; D unresolved. Germline V gives CDR1 SGDLS, CDR2 YYNGEE. With 0 bases removed from V and 4 bases from J, the gap between germline ends came to 7 bases. The CDR3 is 13 residues long.